These T cell receptor beta chains were read from a single sample in a study of T cells in Graves' hyperthyroidism and ophthalmopathy. TCRdb fed the multiplex PCR reads into MiXCR, producing one record per CDR3 protein. The sample contains fewer than 650,000 distinct CDR3 sequences, 14% of which appear only once. Sequencing was done on a sample of blood. All receptors derive from a woman aged 40 to 50 with Graves' hyperthyroidism. The CDR3 runs from the conserved cysteine through the conserved F or W. The order of the fields is V gene, D gene, J gene, clone size, CDR3 protein, CDR3 DNA. D genes are given only for firm matches. Where a row states a size, it is once, few, many or the class of an expanded clone; other rows omit it.

V: TRBV28; D: NA; J: TRBJ2-1; size: many; CDR3: CASSSSPSRGVRYNEQFF; DNA: TGTGCCAGCAGTTCCTCCCCATCAAGGGGGGTTAGGTACAATGAGCAGTTCTTC
V: TRBV5-1; D: NA; J: TRBJ2-5; size: few; CDR3: CASSLMGNGGETQYF; DNA: TGCGCCAGCAGCTTGATGGGGAATGGGGGAGAGACCCAGTACTTC
V: TRBV3-1; D: TRBD1; J: TRBJ1-5; size: many; CDR3: CASSPRGDQPQHF; DNA: TGTGCCAGCAGCCCCAGGGGGGATCAGCCCCAGCATTTT
V: TRBV20-1; D: NA; J: TRBJ1-2; size: many; CDR3: CSAPPPLEGDYGYTF; DNA: TGCAGTGCCCCGCCCCCTTTAGAGGGTGACTATGGCTACACCTTC
V: TRBV6-1; D: NA; J: TRBJ2-7; size: few; CDR3: CASGRQGLYEQYF; DNA: TGTGCCAGCGGTAGACAGGGACTATACGAGCAGTACTTC
V: TRBV12-3/TRBV12-4; D: NA; J: TRBJ1-4; size: many; CDR3: CASSPTGEMGKLFF; DNA: TGTGCCAGCAGCCCGACTGGGGAAATGGGAAAACTGTTTTTT
V: TRBV10-3; D: NA; J: TRBJ2-4; size: once; CDR3: CASSPGQNIQHF; DNA: TGTGCCAGTAGCCCGGGACAAAACATTCAGCACTTC
V: TRBV20-1; D: NA; J: TRBJ2-7; size: few; CDR3: CSGGRSYEQYF; DNA: TGCAGTGGAGGGCGGTCCTACGAGCAGTACTTC
V: TRBV27; D: TRBD2; J: TRBJ2-6; size: NA; CDR3: CASRWGGPGANVLTF; DNA: TGTGCCTCCCGATGGGGGGGTCCTGGGGCCAACGTCCTGACTTTC
V: TRBV24-1; D: NA; J: TRBJ2-2; size: NA; CDR3: CATRDNDANTGELFF; DNA: TGTGCCACCAGGGACAATGATGCGAACACCGGGGAGCTGTTTTTT